This T cell receptor beta chain derives from a study of blood T cell repertoires in COVID-19. The overall study: T cells, B-cell-depleted T cells, or PBMCs provided the cDNA or gDNA that served as material.

CDR3 size: 16 residues. From germline, CDR1 is SGHRS and CDR2 YFSETQ. The V and J ends lost 3 bases and 1 base respectively, with 13 bases between them. TCRdb's copy holds only in-frame clones and misses some; the assay was immunoSEQ multiplex PCR. Found here are tens of thousands of clones, less than 80% of them singletons; the top ten hold under 45%. The clonotype comes from a man older than 75 with acute or convalescent COVID-19. Input material: peripheral blood. The V gene is TRBV5-1, the J gene TRBJ2-2; D may be TRBD2 (5 bases). The CDR3 DNA follows: TGCGCCAGCAGCTCCGCGGGTGGTCGGAACACCGGGGAGCTGTTTTTT. Its protein product is CASSSAGGRNTGELFF.